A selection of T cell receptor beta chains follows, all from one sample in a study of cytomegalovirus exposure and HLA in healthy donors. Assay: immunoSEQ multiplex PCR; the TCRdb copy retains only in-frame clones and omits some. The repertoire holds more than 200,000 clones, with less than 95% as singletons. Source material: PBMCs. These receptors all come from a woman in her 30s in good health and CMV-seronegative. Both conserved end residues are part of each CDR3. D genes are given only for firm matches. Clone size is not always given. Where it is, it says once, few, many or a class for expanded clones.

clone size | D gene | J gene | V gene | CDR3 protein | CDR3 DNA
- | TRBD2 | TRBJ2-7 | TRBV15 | CATASSGSYEQYF | TGTGCCACCGCATCTAGCGGCTCATACGAGCAGTACTTC
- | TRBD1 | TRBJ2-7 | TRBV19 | CASSTGQSYEQYF | TGTGCCAGTAGTACGGGACAGTCCTACGAGCAGTACTTC
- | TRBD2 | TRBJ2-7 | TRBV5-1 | CASSAPSGPSSYEQYF | TGCGCCAGCAGCGCTCCTAGCGGTCCGAGCTCCTACGAGCAGTACTTC
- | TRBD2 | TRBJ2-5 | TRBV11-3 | CASSSGLGPRETQYF | TGTGCCAGCAGCTCCGGACTAGGCCCGAGGGAGACCCAGTACTTC
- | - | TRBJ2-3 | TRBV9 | CASSVDSPGADTQYF | TGTGCCAGCAGCGTAGATAGCCCAGGGGCAGATACGCAGTATTTT
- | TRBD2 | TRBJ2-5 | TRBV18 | CASSEGLAGTWGETQYF | TGTGCCAGCTCGGAGGGACTAGCGGGAACTTGGGGCGAGACCCAGTACTTC
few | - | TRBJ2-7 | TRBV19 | CASSARDVPYEQYF | TGTGCCAGTAGTGCCCGGGACGTACCCTACGAGCAGTACTTC
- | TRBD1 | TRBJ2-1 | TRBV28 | CASSPHLGQGNNEQFF | TGTGCCAGCAGTCCCCACCTCGGACAGGGGAACAATGAGCAGTTCTTC
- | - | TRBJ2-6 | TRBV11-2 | CASSADRWDSGANVLTF | TGTGCCAGCAGCGCGGACAGATGGGACTCTGGGGCCAACGTCCTGACTTTC
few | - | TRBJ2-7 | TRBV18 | CASSPFGGYEQYF | TGTGCCAGCTCACCATTCGGTGGCTACGAGCAGTACTTC
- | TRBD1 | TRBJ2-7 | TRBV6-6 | CASSYAGQGGEQYF | TGTGCCAGCAGTTACGCCGGACAGGGAGGCGAGCAGTACTTC
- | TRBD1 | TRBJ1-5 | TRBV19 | CASSILGTGGNQPQHF | TGTGCCAGTAGTATTCTGGGGACAGGGGGCAATCAGCCCCAGCATTTT
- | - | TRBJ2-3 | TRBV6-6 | CASSSRQTSTDTQYF | TGTGCCAGCAGTTCCAGACAAACTAGCACAGATACGCAGTATTTT
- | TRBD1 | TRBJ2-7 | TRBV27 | CASSYRGQSYEQYF | TGTGCCAGCAGTTACAGGGGTCAGAGCTACGAGCAGTACTTC
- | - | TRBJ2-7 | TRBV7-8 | CASSPGGGQGKPYEQYF | TGTGCCAGCAGCCCGGGGGGGGGACAGGGAAAACCCTACGAGCAGTACTTC
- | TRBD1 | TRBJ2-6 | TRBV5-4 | CASSSRDRSSGANVLTF | TGTGCCAGCAGCTCCCGGGACAGGAGCTCTGGGGCCAACGTCCTGACTTTC
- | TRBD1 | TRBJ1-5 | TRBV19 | CASQGPDRAYQPQHF | TGTGCCAGTCAGGGCCCCGACAGGGCTTATCAGCCCCAGCATTTT
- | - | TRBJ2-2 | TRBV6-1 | CASRDTVGSTGELFF | TGTGCCAGCAGGGACACGGTGGGATCAACCGGGGAGCTGTTTTTT
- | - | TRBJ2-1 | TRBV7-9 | CASSLTPAEQFF | TGTGCCAGCAGCCTAACACCGGCTGAGCAGTTCTTC
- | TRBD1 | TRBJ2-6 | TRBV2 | CASSGGTGGYLTF | TGTGCCAGCAGCGGTGGGACAGGGGGCTACCTGACTTTC
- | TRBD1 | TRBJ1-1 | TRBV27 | CASSDRGFNTEAFF | TGTGCCAGCTCTGACAGGGGCTTTAACACTGAAGCTTTCTTT
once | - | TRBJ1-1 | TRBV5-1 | CASSLLPSAGTSSSAFF | TGCGCCAGCAGCTTGCTCCCTTCCGCGGGAACCTCTTCGTCAGCTTTCTTT
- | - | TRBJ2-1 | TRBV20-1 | CSATPIPEQFF | TGCAGTGCTACTCCCATTCCTGAGCAGTTCTTC
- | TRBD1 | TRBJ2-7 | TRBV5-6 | CASSPGTGFHEQYF | TGTGCCAGCAGCCCCGGGACAGGGTTCCACGAGCAGTACTTC
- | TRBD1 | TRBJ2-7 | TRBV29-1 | CSVEGAGDRAYEQYF | TGCAGCGTTGAAGGCGCTGGGGACAGGGCCTACGAGCAGTACTTC
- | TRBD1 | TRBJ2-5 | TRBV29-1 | CSVGQGQETQYF | TGCAGCGTCGGACAGGGACAAGAGACCCAGTACTTC
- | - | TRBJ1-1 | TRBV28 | CASSFEIGVAFF | TGTGCCAGCAGTTTTGAGATCGGGGTTGCTTTCTTT
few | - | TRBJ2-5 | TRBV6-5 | CASSYRGNQETQYF | TGTGCCAGCAGTTACCGTGGAAACCAAGAGACCCAGTACTTC
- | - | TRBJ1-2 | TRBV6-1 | CASSEDDRPSYGYTF | TGTGCCAGCAGTGAAGATGACAGGCCCTCCTATGGCTACACCTTC
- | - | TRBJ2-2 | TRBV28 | CASRRQGGSGELFF | TGTGCCAGCCGGAGACAGGGAGGGTCCGGGGAGCTGTTTTTT
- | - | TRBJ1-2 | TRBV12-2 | CASRLAVFGRGSRGYTF | -
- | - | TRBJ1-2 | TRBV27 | CASSWKRGHGYTF | TGTGCCAGCAGTTGGAAGAGGGGCCATGGCTACACCTTC
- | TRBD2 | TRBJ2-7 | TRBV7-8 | CASSLASTSGSYEQYF | TGTGCCAGCAGCTTAGCTTCAACTAGCGGTTCCTACGAGCAGTACTTC
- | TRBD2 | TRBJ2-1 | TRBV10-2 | CASSDTSGRVDYNEQFF | TGCGCCAGCAGTGACACTAGCGGGAGGGTGGACTACAATGAGCAGTTCTTC
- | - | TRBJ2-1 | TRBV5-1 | CASSLGLLVGPYNEQFF | TGCGCCAGCAGCTTGGGGCTACTAGTCGGTCCCTACAATGAGCAGTTCTTC
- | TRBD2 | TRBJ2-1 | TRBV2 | CASSETSGRDEQFF | TGTGCCAGCAGTGAAACTAGCGGGAGGGATGAGCAGTTCTTC
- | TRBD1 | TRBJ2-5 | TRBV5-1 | CASSFGWGQGANQETQYF | TGCGCCAGCAGCTTTGGCTGGGGACAGGGGGCAAACCAAGAGACCCAGTACTTC
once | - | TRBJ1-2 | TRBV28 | CASSLGSANYGYTF | TGTGCCAGCAGTTTAGGATCAGCCAACTATGGCTACACCTTC
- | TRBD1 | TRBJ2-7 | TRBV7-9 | CASSFPGQGAYEQYF | TGTGCCAGCAGCTTCCCGGGACAGGGAGCCTACGAGCAGTACTTC
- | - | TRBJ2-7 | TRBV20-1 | CSAPRAYEQYF | TGCAGTGCCCCTCGAGCCTACGAGCAGTACTTC
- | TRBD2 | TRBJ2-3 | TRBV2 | CANQRESTDTQYF | TGTGCCAACCAGCGGGAGTCCACAGATACGCAGTATTTT
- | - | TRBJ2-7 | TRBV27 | CASSLFYEQYF | TGTGCCAGCAGTTTATTCTACGAGCAGTACTTC
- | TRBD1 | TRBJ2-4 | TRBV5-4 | CASSRDIQGVNPQYF | TGTGCCAGCAGCCGAGATATACAGGGGGTAAATCCACAGTACTTC
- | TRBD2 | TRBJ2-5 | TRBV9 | CASSVGTSASTTQYF | TGTGCCAGCAGCGTAGGAACTAGCGCCTCAACGACCCAGTACTTC
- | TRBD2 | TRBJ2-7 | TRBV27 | CASSLAGDLPSYEQYF | TGTGCCAGCAGTTTAGCGGGGGACTTACCCTCCTACGAGCAGTACTTC
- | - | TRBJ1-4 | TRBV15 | CATRTQGLRGPVFW | TGTGCCACCAGAACACAGGGTTTGCGTGGTCCAGTTTTTTGG
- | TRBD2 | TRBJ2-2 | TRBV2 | CASSAQKLAAGELFF | TGTGCCAGCAGCGCCCAAAAACTAGCGGCCGGGGAGCTGTTTTTT
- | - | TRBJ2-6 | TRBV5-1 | CATQTGGAGANVLTF | TGCGCCACCCAAACCGGGGGAGCTGGGGCCAACGTCCTGACTTTC
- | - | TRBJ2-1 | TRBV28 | CASSPAETWGSEQFF | TGTGCCAGCAGCCCCGCCGAGACTTGGGGCAGTGAGCAGTTCTTC
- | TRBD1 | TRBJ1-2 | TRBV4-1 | CASSPRTGLMGGYTF | TGCGCCAGCAGCCCAAGGACAGGGTTGATGGGTGGCTACACCTTC
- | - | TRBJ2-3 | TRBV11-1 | CASSPSVRDTQYF | TGTGCCAGCAGCCCCTCGGTCCGGGATACGCAGTATTTT
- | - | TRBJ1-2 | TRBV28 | CASKFNDWGYGYTF | TGTGCCAGCAAATTCAACGATTGGGGCTATGGCTACACCTTC
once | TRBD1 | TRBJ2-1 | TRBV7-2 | CASGGQGAPLYNEQFF | TGTGCCAGCGGGGGACAGGGGGCGCCCCTCTACAATGAGCAGTTCTTC
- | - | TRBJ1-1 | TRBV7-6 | CASSLASVIKDNLNTEAFF | TGTGCCAGCAGCTTAGCGTCGGTGATTAAGGACAACCTAAACACTGAAGCTTTCTTT
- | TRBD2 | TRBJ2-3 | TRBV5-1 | CASSLAGGRTDTQYF | TGCGCCAGCAGTCTAGCGGGAGGTCGCACAGATACGCAGTATTTT
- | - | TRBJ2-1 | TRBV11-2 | CASSLVVTRQFF | TGTGCCAGCAGCTTAGTGGTAACTCGGCAGTTCTTC
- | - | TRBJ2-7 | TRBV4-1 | CASSQAGDVYEQYF | TGCGCCAGCAGCCAAGCCGGGGACGTGTACGAGCAGTACTTC
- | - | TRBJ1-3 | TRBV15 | CATSRRTSSGNTIYF | TGTGCCACCAGCAGACGGACAAGCTCTGGAAACACCATATATTTT